This T cell receptor (beta chain) was recorded in a study of cytomegalovirus exposure and HLA in healthy donors. Study-level findings and limits: Associated with HLA alleles at 0.05 false discovery rate in a later analysis were some 16,000 TCR beta sequences.

This CDR3 comprises 11 residues. CDR1 is GTSNPN, CDR2 SVGIG, per germline (reference sequence). V was pared by 8 bases and J by 2 bases, with 10 bases between. Nominally healthy donors were sampled, though unrecorded immune exposures were likely. Primers for the PCR totalled 60 Vbeta and 13 Jbeta. Assay used: immunoSEQ multiplex PCR; TCRdb lists only in-frame clones, some missing. The table includes about 160,000 clones, about two thirds detected once. Regarding this clone: Its antigen is currently unknown.

This receptor was taken from a woman in her twenties or thirties in good health and CMV-seronegative. This chain uses TRBV30 with TRBJ2-7; D is perhaps TRBD2 (5 bases). What was sequenced was PBMCs. This CDR3 is CASSGTYEQYF. The CDR3 nucleotides read TGTGCCAGTTCCGGGACCTACGAGCAGTACTTC.